A single TCR beta chain is shown here with its context. The antigen it binds to is not known. Spanning cysteine to phenylalanine, the CDR3 consists of 16 amino acids. No DNA sequence was recorded. The germline V gene (reference sequence) gives CDR1 as DFQATT and CDR2 as SNEGSKA. These data are taken from a study of monozygotic twins with inflammatory bowel disease (dated by TCRdb to the late 2010s). With regard to the full study: In total, 28 monozygotic twin pairs made up the full study: 19 Danish pairs, all IBD-discordant, plus nine German pairs, of which four were IBD-concordant and five were IBD-discordant. Disease-associated traits were sought mainly through comparisons between IBD patients and their genetically identical healthy co-twins within discordant pairs. Each individual had, on average, about 151 000 unique TCRalpha sequences and 181 000 unique TCRbeta sequences available for analysis.

A roughly 2.7 ml peripheral blood sample was drawn into PAXgene tubes per donor and stored at -80°C. Without T cell sorting, total RNA was isolated from whole blood using the PAXgene blood miRNA kit on an automated QIAcube. Deep TCRalpha and TCRbeta repertoire profiling with unique molecular barcoding was performed on peripheral blood of monozygotic twin pairs concordant or discordant for inflammatory bowel disease. Smoking habits were recorded for all twin pairs, and each individual was classified as a current, former or never smoker. Beyond this particular receptor, the publication reports: Repertoire similarity did not differ between concordant and discordant twins, which could be due to limited statistical power. Fewer clonotypes were shared with other individuals by IBD patients than by healthy twins, most markedly in patients showing signs of disease activity. A decrease in TCRbeta repertoire diversity, as measured by inverse Simpson index, was observed in IBD patients compared with their healthy co-twins. Different T cell subtypes could not be distinguished in the analysis. The results gave no support for a single strong signal or clonotype linked to IBD. Differing immunosuppressive treatments among patients may have added background noise and inter-individual variability to the repertoires.

Libraries were prepared through 5' RACE. Each TCR library was prepared from roughly 3,800 ng of total RNA. For each sample, cDNA was synthesized in eight separate reactions using SMARTScribe reverse transcriptase. During cDNA synthesis, unique molecular identifiers containing a 6-nucleotide sample barcode were introduced by template switching. TCRalpha and TCRbeta cDNA was amplified by two nested PCRs of approximately 17 and 9 cycles, with bead purification after each PCR. Before amplification, the cDNA was treated with uracil DNA-glycosylase and purified using the QIAquick PCR purification kit. The second PCR added Illumina TruSeq-compatible adapters along with sample-specific barcodes. TapeStation and Qubit were used to check library quality and concentration, and 5 ng of each library went into the pool. Sequencing of pooled libraries was carried out on an Illumina HiSeq2500 single-index Rapid Run using 2 x 100 bp reads and custom sequencing primers. Concerning the study's data processing: MiGEC version 1.2.6 was used for UMI-based consensus assembly to correct PCR and sequencing errors. MiXCR version 2.1.1 was used for V(D)J alignment, clonotype assembly and CDR3 extraction. Gene usage, clonotype sharing and MAIT/NKT TCR abundance were normalised by analysing the top 1000, 10 000 and 20 000 clonotypes per sample. After downsampling to 27 000 UMIs, diversity was calculated as the inverse Simpson index using the vegan R package. Paired Mann-Whitney U tests were applied to discordant twin pairs, and Benjamini-Hochberg correction was used for multiple testing. Through TCRdb reprocessing, the reads give one entry per CDR3 protein sequence; DNA is omitted. TCRdb's processing, not the authors' own work, is the source of the V and J calls. The sample has 300,000 to 350,000 distinct CDR3 sequences on record. Roughly 2% of the sample lies in the top ten.

This TCR came from a human donor with ulcerative colitis or Crohn's disease, or a healthy co-twin of an affected twin (not recorded which). Sequencing was carried out using blood. The rearranged segments are TRBV20-1 and TRBJ1-5; TCRdb's D call, TRBD1, is unchecked because there is no DNA. The CDR3: CSASEGVYYSNQPQHF.